The rows below give T cell receptor beta chains drawn from one sample of a study of graft-versus-host responses after intestinal transplantation. Clones were read by immunoSEQ multiplex PCR, and TCRdb kept only the in-frame ones, dropping some. The data contain more than 80,000 clones, around 89% of them singletons. These receptors have no known antigen. The specimen was unstimulated CD4+ T cells sorted from spleen or lymph node cells, collected before transplant. The receptors derive from a human donor who was the organ donor for an intestinal transplant. Both conserved end residues are part of each CDR3. The D gene is left open where the match is weak. Not every row has a clone size; where given, it reads once, few, many or a size class.

v_gene	abundance	j_gene	d_gene	len	CDR3nt	CDR3aa
TRBV5-6	NA	TRBJ1-2	NA	14	TGTGCCAGCCTGACCCGGGGGGCTAACTATGGCTACACCTTC	CASLTRGANYGYTF
TRBV7-7	NA	TRBJ2-7	NA	14	TGTGCTAGCAGCACAACACGCAGGGGCTACGAGCAGTACTTC	CASSTTRRGYEQYF
TRBV18	NA	TRBJ1-3	NA	15	TGTGCCAGCTCATCGCGGCCGGGGACTGGAAACACCATATATTTT	CASSSRPGTGNTIYF
TRBV7-2	NA	TRBJ1-4	NA	14	TGTGCCAGCAGCCCTAGTAACGCTAATGAAAAACTGTTTTTT	CASSPSNANEKLFF
TRBV15	NA	TRBJ2-7	NA	15	TGTGCCACCAGCAGATCAGCCGGGGTCGGCTACGAGCAGTACTTC	CATSRSAGVGYEQYF
TRBV27	NA	TRBJ2-1	TRBD1	15	TGTGCCAGCAGTTTAGGCAGGGGGCTTAACAATGAGCAGTTCTTC	CASSLGRGLNNEQFF
TRBV6-6	NA	TRBJ1-1	NA	12	TGTGCCAGCAACAAGGGGAGGGAGGAAGCTTTCTTT	CASNKGREEAFF
TRBV30	once	TRBJ1-5	NA	13	TGTGCCTGGCGAACAGGCGACCTAGGGGCCCAGCATTTT	CAWRTGDLGAQHF
TRBV5-1	NA	TRBJ2-7	TRBD2	13	TGCGCCAGCAGCCGGGCGGGAGGCTACGAGCAGTACTTC	CASSRAGGYEQYF
TRBV5-6	NA	TRBJ2-4	TRBD2	18	TGTGCCAGCAGCTTGGGTCTAGCGGGGGGCCAAGAGGAAAACATTCAGTACTTC	CASSLGLAGGQEENIQYF
TRBV21-1	NA	TRBJ2-5	NA	15	TGTGCCAGCAGGTCGGGACAGGACCAGGGGGAGACCCAGTACTTC	CASRSGQDQGETQYF
TRBV2	NA	TRBJ2-1	TRBD2	11	TGTGCCAGCATGGGGGGGGGTGAGCAGTTCTTC	CASMGGGEQFF
TRBV5-1	NA	TRBJ2-3	NA	14	TGCGCCAGCAGCCCTAGGACTCGGGAGGATACGCAGTATTTT	CASSPRTREDTQYF
TRBV11-2	NA	TRBJ2-1	TRBD2	18	TGTGCCAGCAGGGGAGGGACTAGCGGGGGTATTCTCTACAATGAGCAGTTCTTC	CASRGGTSGGILYNEQFF
TRBV6-5	few	TRBJ1-4	TRBD1	16	TGTGCCAGCAGTTACTCGTTCACAGGGGGGAATGAAAAACTGTTTTTT	CASSYSFTGGNEKLFF
TRBV6-5	NA	TRBJ1-3	NA	15	TGTGCCAGCTCCCTGGGGGGGGCGGCTGGAAACACCATATATTTT	CASSLGGAAGNTIYF
TRBV7-2	NA	TRBJ2-1	NA	13	TGTGCCAGCAGCCACCGGCCCGGAGATGGCGAGTTCTTC	CASSHRPGDGEFF
TRBV25-1	NA	TRBJ1-2	TRBD1	13	TGTGCCAGCACTACAGGGGCCAACTATGGCTACACCTTC	CASTTGANYGYTF
TRBV7-9	NA	TRBJ2-3	TRBD2	16	TGTGCCAGCAGCTTCGGACTAGCGGGGGGGGCAGATACGCAGTATTTT	CASSFGLAGGADTQYF
TRBV11-2	NA	TRBJ2-5	NA	17	TGTGCCAGCAGCCCAGGGTGGGGGGGCGCGATAGGGGAGACCCAGTACTTC	CASSPGWGGAIGETQYF
TRBV30	NA	TRBJ2-7	TRBD2	13	TGTGCCTTAATAGCGGGGCGACCTCAGGAGCAGTACTTC	CALIAGRPQEQYF
TRBV28	NA	TRBJ2-7	NA	12	TGTGCCAGCAGTTTAAGGAGCCACGAGCAGTACTTC	CASSLRSHEQYF
TRBV9	NA	TRBJ2-1	NA	16	TGTGCCAGCAGCCTCCAGACGGGGATTCTTAAAAATGAGCAGTTCTTC	CASSLQTGILKNEQFF